One and the same sample provided the 24 T cell receptor beta chains below, sequenced in a study of control samples from healthy donors and cancer patients. Here immunoSEQ multiplex PCR was the method, and the copy in TCRdb shows in-frame clones only, minus some. In the table there are around 200,000 clones, approximately 95% of which are singletons. Sequenced: blood. These receptors were taken from a man in his late teens or twenties in good health.

For this clone: The sample carries other DNA sequences with the same CDR3. The J gene is TRBJ1-1, the V gene TRBV20-1; the D gene is possibly TRBD1 (5 bases). The germline V gene has CDR1 DFQATT and CDR2 SNEGSKA (reference sequence). V lost 6 bases to trimming and J lost 1 base, with 6 bases between them. This CDR3 spans 11 amino acids. The DNA for the CDR3 is TGCAGTGCAAGGGGGAACACTGAAGCTTTCTTT. Translated: CSARGNTEAFF.

The chain has TRBV3-1 (or the pseudogene TRBV3-2) and TRBJ1-3; D unclear. The CDR3 is 16 amino acids. V was pared by 1 base and J by 3 bases, with 13 bases between. Looked up from germline, CDR1 is LGHDT and CDR2 is YNNKEL (reference sequence). Written as DNA, the CDR3 is TGTGCCAGCAGCCAAGGGTCACCAGGAGGTGGAAACACCATATATTTT. It yields the protein CASSQGSPGGGNTIYF.

J is TRBJ2-2 and V is TRBV12-3 or TRBV12-4; D perhaps matches TRBD1 (5 bases). This CDR3 region has 12 residues. The V gene lost 6 bases and the J gene lost 8 bases, with 10 bases spanning the gap. This CDR3 is CASRGAQGELFF. DNA for the CDR3: TGTGCCAGCAGAGGGGCCCAGGGGGAGCTGTTTTTT.

V gene TRBV6-5 combines with J gene TRBJ1-1, with D perhaps matching TRBD1 (6 bases). CDR3 length equals 14 residues. The germline gives CDR1 MNHEY, CDR2 SVGAGI. Trimming removed 5 bases from V and 6 bases from J, with 16 bases in between. CDR3: CASSHAPGDAEAFF. CDR3 sequence (DNA): TGTGCCAGCAGTCACGCCCCAGGGGATGCTGAAGCTTTCTTT.

This rearrangement joins TRBV6-2 or TRBV6-3 to TRBJ2-7; D possibly corresponds to TRBD1 (5 bases). This CDR3 spans 17 amino acids. Between the trimmed V and J ends, which lost 0 bases and 4 bases, there was a span of 19 bases. The germline gives CDR1 MNHEY, CDR2 SVGEGT. CDR3 residues: CASSYSRDSQGGYEQYF. The DNA of the CDR3 is TGTGCCAGCAGTTACTCGAGAGACTCTCAGGGTGGGTACGAGCAGTACTTC.

The chain uses TRBV7-2 and TRBJ2-7; the D gene could be TRBD1 or TRBD2 (5 bases each). Germline loops: CDR1 SGHTA, CDR2 FQGNSA. The CDR3 has 14 amino acids. Trimming removed 2 bases at V and 3 bases at J, with 11 bases between. The CDR3 bases are TGTGCCAGCAGCTTACCCCTTGGGGGCTACGAGCAGTACTTC. This sequence encodes CASSLPLGGYEQYF.

The V and J genes are TRBV5-1 and TRBJ2-7; D not certain. Per the germline V gene, CDR1 is SGHRS and CDR2 is YFSETQ. V gave up 0 bases and J gave up 0 bases, with 7 bases separating them. The CDR3 has 14 amino acids. CDR3 region: CASSLVGDSYEQYF. The CDR3 region has the DNA TGCGCCAGCAGCTTGGTGGGCGACTCCTACGAGCAGTACTTC.

V is TRBV19 and J is TRBJ2-3; 8 bases fit TRBD2. Germline loops: CDR1 LNHDA, CDR2 SQIVND (reference sequence). Trimming removed 3 bases from V and 4 bases from J; junction bases left unmatched: 9. CDR3 length: 16 residues. CDR3 sequence: CASSIFTSGSADTQYF. DNA for the CDR3: TGTGCCAGTAGTATCTTCACTAGCGGAAGCGCAGATACGCAGTATTTT.

This clone showed up just once. The J gene is TRBJ1-1, the V gene TRBV18, with D perhaps TRBD1 (5 bases). The CDR3 runs to 15 residues. Trimming took 4 bases from V and 1 from J, leaving 13 bases between them. In germline, CDR1 is KGHSH, CDR2 LQKENI. CDR3 region: CASSQGTGTNTEAFF. DNA for the CDR3: TGTGCCAGCTCACAAGGAACCGGGACGAACACTGAAGCTTTCTTT.

This clone was recorded once. V gene TRBV27 combines with J gene TRBJ2-1; the D is unclear. Trimming shortened V by 8 bases and J by 4 bases, and 12 bases separated the two germline ends. The CDR3 runs 13 residues. Germline lookup yields CDR1 MNHEY and CDR2 SMNVEV (reference sequence). The CDR3 region has the DNA TGTGCCAGCGCGGCCCTCGGGTACAATGAGCAGTTCTTC. Translation gives CASAALGYNEQFF.

This chain connects TRBV7-2 to TRBJ1-1; no reliable D call. CDR3 length: 15 residues. V was cut by 1 base and J by 2 bases, with 11 bases left in between. The germline CDR1 and CDR2 sequences are SGHTA and FQGNSA. CDR3 DNA sequence: TGTGCCAGCAGCTTAGTAGGGCAGATTAACACTGAAGCTTTCTTT. Translation: CASSLVGQINTEAFF.

The chain combines TRBV4-1 with TRBJ1-5, with a possible D match to TRBD1 (6 bases). This CDR3 contains 15 residues. CDR1 and CDR2 (germline): MGHRA, YSYEKL. Trimming stripped 3 bases from V and 7 bases from J, with 16 bases between. CDR3 nucleotides: TGCGCCAGCAGCCAGTCTTACAGGGTAGGCCAGCCCCAGCATTTT. This codes for CASSQSYRVGQPQHF.

In nucleotides, the CDR3 is TGCAGTGCTAGTCGTCGCGGGGGTTCTGGAAACACCATATATTTT. Protein product: CSASRRGGSGNTIYF. The rearrangement uses TRBV20-1 and TRBJ1-3; possibly TRBD1 for D (5 bases). V lost 3 bases and J 1 base, leaving 13 bases between the germline ends. There are 15 residues in the CDR3. The V gene's germline CDR1 is DFQATT and CDR2 SNEGSKA (reference sequence).

The chain links TRBV6-1 to TRBJ2-3, with D maybe TRBD1 (6 bases). Trimming stripped 4 bases from V and 1 base from J, with 15 bases between. This CDR3 has 16 amino acids. The germline V gene has CDR1 MNHNS and CDR2 SASEGT. CDR3 in amino acids: CASSGPDRLRTDTQYF. The CDR3 region has the DNA TGTGCCAGCAGTGGGCCCGACAGGCTCCGCACAGATACGCAGTATTTT.

The chain couples TRBV6-5 to TRBJ2-3, with D uncertain. This CDR3 is 13 amino acids long. Germline V lookup: CDR1 MNHEY, CDR2 SVGAGI. The V end was cut by 7 bases, the J end by 7 bases, with 15 bases between. The CDR3 loop is CASNVDPYNTQYF. DNA of the CDR3: TGTGCCAGCAATGTCGACCCTTACAATACGCAGTATTTT.

V gene TRBV10-3 combines with J gene TRBJ2-6; D is perhaps TRBD1 (6 bases). The germline CDR1 and CDR2 sequences are ENHRY and SYGVKD. Trimming took off 0 bases at V and 0 bases at J, with 15 bases between the two ends. This CDR3 region has 19 residues. The CDR3, as DNA: TGTGCCATCAGTGAGTCGCGTAGGGGGACCAGCTCTGGGGCCAACGTCCTGACTTTC. Protein product: CAISESRRGTSSGANVLTF.

CDR3: CASSQEQGIDNEQFF. In nucleotides, the CDR3 is TGCGCCAGCAGCCAGGAACAGGGAATCGACAATGAGCAGTTCTTC. The rearrangement joins TRBV4-1 to TRBJ2-1, with D possibly matching TRBD1 (6 bases). V lost 3 bases and J lost 5, with 14 bases in between. Germline lookup yields CDR1 MGHRA and CDR2 YSYEKL. This CDR3 is built from 15 residues.

This clone has more than one count but fewer than ten. The chain carries TRBV5-4 and TRBJ1-2; tentative D call: TRBD1 (5 bases). V lost 2 bases, J lost 4 bases, and 9 bases lay in between. The germline CDR1 and CDR2 sequences are SGHNT and YYREEE (reference sequence). CDR3 size: 13 residues. The CDR3 bases are TGTGCCAGCAGCTTAGACAGAATCTATGGCTACACCTTC. It yields the protein CASSLDRIYGYTF. Complete variable domain (other parts from reference TRBV5-4 and TRBJ1-2): ETGVTQSPTHLIKTRGQQVTLRCSSQSGHNTVSWYQQALGQGPQFIFQYYREEENGRGNFPPRFSGLQFPNYSSELNVNALELDDSALYLCASSLDRIYGYTFGSGTRLTVV.

This chain joins TRBV29-1 and TRBJ2-3; D is unresolved. The CDR3 covers 9 residues. The V gene's germline CDR1 is SQVTM and CDR2 ANQGSEA. Deletions cut 6 bases from V and 5 bases from J, with 3 bases between. The CDR3, as DNA: TGCAGCGTCGGAGATACGCAGTATTTT. Amino acids: CSVGDTQYF.

The chain combines TRBV11-2 with TRBJ1-4, with a tentative D call TRBD1 (6 bases). The CDR3 length is 17 residues. Germline assignment: CDR1 SGHAT and CDR2 FQNNGV. Trimming pared 0 bases from V and 8 bases from J, leaving 19 bases between. The CDR3 DNA is TGTGCCAGCAGCTTAGATTCAGATCGACAGGACAGAGAAAAACTGTTTTTT. As protein: CASSLDSDRQDREKLFF.

The chain is built from TRBV19 and TRBJ1-4, with unresolved D. This CDR3 is built from 15 residues. V lost 6 bases to trimming and J lost 0 bases, with 11 bases between them. Germline V gene sequence: CDR1 LNHDA, CDR2 SQIVND (reference sequence). The CDR3 DNA reads as TGTGCCAGTAGGGAAGAATATGCAACTAATGAAAAACTGTTTTTT. Amino acids: CASREEYATNEKLFF.

The rearrangement uses TRBV6-6 and TRBJ1-2, with 10 nucleotides matching TRBD1. With 4 bases clipped from V and 8 bases from J, the junction kept 7 bases outside the gene matches. CDR3 length equals 14 residues. CDR1 is MNHNY, CDR2 SVGAGI, per germline (reference sequence). CDR3 DNA: TGTGCCAGCAGTTTCGGACAGGGGGATCGGGGCTACACCTTC. It is translated as CASSFGQGDRGYTF.

The chain joins TRBV9 to TRBJ1-5, with D uncertain. Germline CDR1 and CDR2: SGDLS and YYNGEE. Trimming took off 0 bases at V and 5 bases at J, with 12 bases between the two ends. This CDR3 is built from 15 residues. CDR3 amino acids: CASSVGSGSHQPQHF. DNA for the CDR3: TGTGCCAGCAGCGTAGGATCGGGGTCCCATCAGCCCCAGCATTTT.

The gene calls are TRBV3-1 (or the pseudogene TRBV3-2) and TRBJ1-1, with D possibly being TRBD1 (5 bases). The V end lost 4 bases, the J end lost 3 bases, and 9 bases lay between the germline ends. The CDR3 loop spans 13 amino acids. Germline values: CDR1 LGHDT, CDR2 YNNKEL (reference sequence). The CDR3 coding sequence is TGTGCCAGCAGCCCCTCAGGGTACACTGAAGCTTTCTTT. This codes for CASSPSGYTEAFF.